The T cell receptor beta chain under discussion was sequenced for a study of T-cell reconstitution after alpha-beta-depleted transplantation in children. Findings and caveats of the study: From newly produced T cells came most of the T-cell counts and diversity one year after transplant. Expanded graft clones numbering several hundred reportedly gave rise to alpha-beta T cells about two months after transplant. For some patients, TCRbeta diversity was high at day 60 because of recipient T cells and thymic progenitors that survived.

Unique molecular identifiers were incorporated when the TCRbeta library was constructed. TCRdb ran MiXCR on the PCR reads and lists one entry per CDR3 protein. This sample yields around 600,000 distinct CDR3 sequences, of which 20% to 25% are seen a single time; roughly 14% belongs to the top ten. The CDR3 extends over 15 amino acids. CDR1 is SGHRS, CDR2 YFSETQ, per germline. V lost 5 bases to trimming and J lost 0 bases, with 13 bases between them. Comments on this clonotype: The target antigen is unknown.

The sequence derives from a boy under three years old who had a stem cell transplant for acute myeloid leukemia, so the T cells may come from the graft donor. The material sequenced was PBMCs, mostly from graft donor cells, taken 360 days after TCRalphabeta/CD19-depleted stem cell transplant. The genes are TRBV5-1 and TRBJ2-3, with a possible D match to TRBD2 (6 bases). CDR3 amino acids: CASRELASSTDTQYF. CDR3 nucleotides: TGCGCCAGCAGGGAACTAGCCTCCAGCACAGATACGCAGTATTTT.